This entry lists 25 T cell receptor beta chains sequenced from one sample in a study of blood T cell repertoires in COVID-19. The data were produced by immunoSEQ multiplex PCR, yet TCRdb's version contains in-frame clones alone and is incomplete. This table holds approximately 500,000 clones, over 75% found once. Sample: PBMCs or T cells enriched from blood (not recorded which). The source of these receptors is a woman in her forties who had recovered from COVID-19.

The CDR3 here is CATSDPGQGAGYGYTF. The CDR3 DNA sequence: TGTGCCACCAGTGATCCCGGACAGGGGGCAGGCTATGGCTACACCTTC. The chain has TRBV24-1 and TRBJ1-2; 11 nucleotides align to TRBD1. Trimming removed 3 bases from V and 4 bases from J; junction bases left unmatched: 6. This CDR3 has 16 amino acids. Per germline, CDR1 KGHDR and CDR2 SFDVKD.

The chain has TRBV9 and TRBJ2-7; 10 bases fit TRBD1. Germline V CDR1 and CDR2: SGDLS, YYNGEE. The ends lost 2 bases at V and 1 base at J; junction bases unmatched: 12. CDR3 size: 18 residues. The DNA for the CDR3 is TGTGCCAGCAGCGTCCCAAGATGGGGACAGGGGTTTTCCTACGAGCAGTACTTC. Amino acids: CASSVPRWGQGFSYEQYF.

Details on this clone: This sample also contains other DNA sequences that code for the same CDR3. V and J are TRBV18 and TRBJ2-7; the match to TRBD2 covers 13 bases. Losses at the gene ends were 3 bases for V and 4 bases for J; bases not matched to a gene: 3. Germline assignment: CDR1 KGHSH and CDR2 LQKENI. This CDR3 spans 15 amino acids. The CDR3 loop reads CASSPGLAGAYEQYF. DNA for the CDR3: TGTGCCAGCTCACCTGGACTAGCGGGAGCTTACGAGCAGTACTTC.

The CDR3 bases are TGCAGTGCAGGGGTGGTAGAGACCCAGTACTTC. Translation gives CSAGVVETQYF. This chain uses TRBV20-1 with TRBJ2-5, with a tentative D call TRBD1 (5 bases). Per germline, CDR1 DFQATT and CDR2 SNEGSKA (reference sequence). This CDR3 is 11 amino acids long. Trimming took off 6 bases at V and 4 bases at J, with 9 bases between the two ends.

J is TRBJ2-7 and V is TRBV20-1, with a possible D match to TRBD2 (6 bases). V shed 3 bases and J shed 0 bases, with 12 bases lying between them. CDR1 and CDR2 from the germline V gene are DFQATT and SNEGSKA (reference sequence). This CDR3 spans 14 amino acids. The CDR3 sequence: CSASGSGVSYEQYF. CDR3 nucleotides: TGCAGTGCTAGTGGTAGCGGAGTCTCCTACGAGCAGTACTTC.

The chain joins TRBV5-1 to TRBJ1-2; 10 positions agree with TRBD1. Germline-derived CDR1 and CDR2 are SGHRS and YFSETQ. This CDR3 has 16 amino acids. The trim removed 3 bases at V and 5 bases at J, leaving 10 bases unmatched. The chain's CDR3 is CASSSGQGGSLYGYTF. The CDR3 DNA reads TGCGCCAGCAGCTCCGGACAGGGGGGGTCACTTTATGGCTACACCTTC. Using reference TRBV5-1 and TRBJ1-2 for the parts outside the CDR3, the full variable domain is KAGVTQTPRYLIKTRGQQVTLSCSPISGHRSVSWYQQTPGQGLQFLFEYFSETQRNKGNFPGRFSGRQFSNSRSEMNVSTLELGDSALYLCASSSGQGGSLYGYTFGSGTRLTVV.

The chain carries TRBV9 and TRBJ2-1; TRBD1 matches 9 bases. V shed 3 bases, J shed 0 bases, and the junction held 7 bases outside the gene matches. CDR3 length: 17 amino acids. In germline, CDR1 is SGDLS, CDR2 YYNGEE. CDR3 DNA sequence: TGTGCCAGCAGCGCAGGAACAGGGGGCACCTCCTACAATGAGCAGTTCTTC. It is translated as CASSAGTGGTSYNEQFF.

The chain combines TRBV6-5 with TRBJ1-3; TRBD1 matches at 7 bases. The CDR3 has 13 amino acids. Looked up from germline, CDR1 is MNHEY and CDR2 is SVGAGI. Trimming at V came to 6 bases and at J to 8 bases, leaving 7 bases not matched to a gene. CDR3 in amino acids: CASRFQGGYTIYF. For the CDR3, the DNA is TGTGCCAGCAGATTCCAGGGGGGATACACCATATATTTT.

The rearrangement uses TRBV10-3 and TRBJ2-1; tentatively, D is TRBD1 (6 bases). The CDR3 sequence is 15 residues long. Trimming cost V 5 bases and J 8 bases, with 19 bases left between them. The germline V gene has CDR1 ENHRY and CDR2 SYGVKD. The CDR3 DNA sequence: TGTGCCATCAGTCTCGGACAACTCAGGGGTCATGAGCAGTTCTTC. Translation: CAISLGQLRGHEQFF.

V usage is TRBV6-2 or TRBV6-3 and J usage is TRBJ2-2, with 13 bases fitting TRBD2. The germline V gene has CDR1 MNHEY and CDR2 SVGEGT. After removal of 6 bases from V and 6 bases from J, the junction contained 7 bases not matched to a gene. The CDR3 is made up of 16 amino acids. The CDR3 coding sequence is TGTGCCAGCAGCTTCACTAGCGGGAGGGGTCCCGGGGAGCTGTTTTTT. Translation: CASSFTSGRGPGELFF.

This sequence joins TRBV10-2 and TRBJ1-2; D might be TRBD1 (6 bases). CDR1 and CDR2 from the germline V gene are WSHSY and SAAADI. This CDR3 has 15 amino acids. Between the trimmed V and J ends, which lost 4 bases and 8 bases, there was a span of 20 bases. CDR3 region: CASSVEQGSIWGYTF. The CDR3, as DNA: TGCGCCAGCAGTGTGGAACAGGGAAGTATATGGGGCTACACCTTC.

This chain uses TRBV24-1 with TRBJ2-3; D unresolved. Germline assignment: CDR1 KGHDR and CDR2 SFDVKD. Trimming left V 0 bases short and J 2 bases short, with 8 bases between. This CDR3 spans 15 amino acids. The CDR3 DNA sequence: TGTGCCACCAGTGATTTGCGTCTCCCCACAGATACGCAGTATTTT. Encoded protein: CATSDLRLPTDTQYF.

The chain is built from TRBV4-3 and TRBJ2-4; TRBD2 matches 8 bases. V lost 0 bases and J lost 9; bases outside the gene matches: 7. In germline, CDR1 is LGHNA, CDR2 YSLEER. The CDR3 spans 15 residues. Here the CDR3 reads CASSQEGSGRGIQYF. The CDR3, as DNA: TGCGCCAGCAGCCAAGAAGGAAGCGGGAGAGGCATTCAGTACTTC.

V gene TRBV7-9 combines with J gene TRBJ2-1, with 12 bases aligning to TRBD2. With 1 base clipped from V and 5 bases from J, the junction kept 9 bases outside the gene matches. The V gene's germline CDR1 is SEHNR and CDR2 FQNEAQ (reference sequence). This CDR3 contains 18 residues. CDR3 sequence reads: CASSLGTSGTNGHNEQFF. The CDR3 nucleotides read TGTGCCAGCAGCTTAGGGACTAGCGGGACGAATGGGCACAATGAGCAGTTCTTC.

The CDR3 DNA reads TGTGCCAGTAGGATTAGATGGGGCAGGGAAGGGGCCGGGGAGCTGTTTTTT. Its protein is CASRIRWGREGAGELFF. This chain links TRBV19 with TRBJ2-2; possible D gene TRBD1, 5 bases. The V gene lost 6 bases and the J gene lost 6 bases, with 23 bases spanning the gap. This CDR3 spans 17 amino acids. Germline CDR1 and CDR2: LNHDA and SQIVND (reference sequence).

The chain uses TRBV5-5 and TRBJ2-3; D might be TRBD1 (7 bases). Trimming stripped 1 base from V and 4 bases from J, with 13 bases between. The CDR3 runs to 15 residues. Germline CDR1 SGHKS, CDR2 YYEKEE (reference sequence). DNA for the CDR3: TGTGCCAGCAGCTTGTCAGGGGGGAGGTCAGATACGCAGTATTTT. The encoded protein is CASSLSGGRSDTQYF.

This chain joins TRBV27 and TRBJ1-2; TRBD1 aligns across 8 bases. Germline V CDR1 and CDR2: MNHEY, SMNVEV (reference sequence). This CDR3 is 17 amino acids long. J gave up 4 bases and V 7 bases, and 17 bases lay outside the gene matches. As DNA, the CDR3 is TGTGCCAGCACCGAAACCCCCGGACAGGGTCTAATCTATGGCTACACCTTC. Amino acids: CASTETPGQGLIYGYTF.

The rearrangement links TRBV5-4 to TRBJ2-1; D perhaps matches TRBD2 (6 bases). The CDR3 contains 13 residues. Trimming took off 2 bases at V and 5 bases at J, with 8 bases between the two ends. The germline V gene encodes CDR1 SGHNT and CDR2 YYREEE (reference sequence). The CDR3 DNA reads TGTGCCAGCAGCTTTTCGGGGGACAATGAGCAGTTCTTC. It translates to CASSFSGDNEQFF.

The CDR3 nucleotides read TGTGCCAGCTCACCCCAACCGGGGGGTACCTATGGCTACACCTTC. Protein product: CASSPQPGGTYGYTF. This chain links TRBV18 with TRBJ1-2, with D perhaps TRBD1 (5 bases). The germline gives CDR1 KGHSH, CDR2 LQKENI. Deletions cut 3 bases from V and 4 bases from J, with 15 bases between. The CDR3 length is 15 residues. The full variable domain, with the rest looked up from reference TRBV18 and TRBJ1-2, is NAGVMQNPRHLVRRRGQEARLRCSPMKGHSHVYWYRQLPEEGLKFMVYLQKENIIDESGMPKERFSAEFPKEGPSILRIQQVVRGDSAAYFCASSPQPGGTYGYTFGSGTRLTVV.

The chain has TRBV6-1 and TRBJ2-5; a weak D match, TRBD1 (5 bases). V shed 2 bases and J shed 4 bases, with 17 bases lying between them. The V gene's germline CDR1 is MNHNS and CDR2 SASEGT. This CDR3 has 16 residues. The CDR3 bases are TGTGCCAGCAGTGAATCGGGCGGCAGGGTGCGAGAGACCCAGTACTTC. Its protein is CASSESGGRVRETQYF.

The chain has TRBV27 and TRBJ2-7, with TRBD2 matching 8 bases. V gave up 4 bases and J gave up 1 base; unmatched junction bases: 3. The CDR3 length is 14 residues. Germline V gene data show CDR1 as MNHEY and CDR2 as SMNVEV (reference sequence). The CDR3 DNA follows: TGTGCCAGCAGTTCTGAGCGGGGGTCCTACGAGCAGTACTTC. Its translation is CASSSERGSYEQYF.

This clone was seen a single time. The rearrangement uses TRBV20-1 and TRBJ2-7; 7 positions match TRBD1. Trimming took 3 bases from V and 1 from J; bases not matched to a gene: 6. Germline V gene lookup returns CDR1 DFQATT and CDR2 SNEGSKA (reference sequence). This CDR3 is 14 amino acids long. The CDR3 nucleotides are TGCAGTGCTAGTTCAACGGACAGGTCCTACGAGCAGTACTTC. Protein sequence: CSASSTDRSYEQYF.

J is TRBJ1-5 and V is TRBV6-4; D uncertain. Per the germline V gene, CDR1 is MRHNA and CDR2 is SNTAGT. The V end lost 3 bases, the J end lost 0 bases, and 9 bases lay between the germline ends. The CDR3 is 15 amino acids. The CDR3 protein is CASSERHYSNQPQHF. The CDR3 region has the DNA TGTGCCAGCAGTGAGAGACATTATAGCAATCAGCCCCAGCATTTT.

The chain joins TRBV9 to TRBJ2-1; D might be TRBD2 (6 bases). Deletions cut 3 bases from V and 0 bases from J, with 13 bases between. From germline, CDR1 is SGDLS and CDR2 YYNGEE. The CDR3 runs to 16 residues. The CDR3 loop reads CASSAGTFSSYNEQFF. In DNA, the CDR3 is TGTGCCAGCAGCGCCGGGACTTTCAGCTCCTACAATGAGCAGTTCTTC.

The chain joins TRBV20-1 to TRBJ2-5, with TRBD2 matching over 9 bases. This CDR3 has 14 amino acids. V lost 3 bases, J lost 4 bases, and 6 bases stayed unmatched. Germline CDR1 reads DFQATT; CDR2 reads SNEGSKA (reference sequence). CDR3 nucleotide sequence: TGCAGTGCTAGTATAGCGGGGGCTGGAGAGACCCAGTACTTC. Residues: CSASIAGAGETQYF.